Below, one T cell receptor beta chain is given with its context. Its antigen remains undetermined. Per-base qualities were not stored, and no clone one base away is much larger. Library generation was performed with the immunoSEQ multiplex PCR assay. The multiplex PCR relied on a mix of 60 forward primers for TCR Vbeta segments and 13 reverse primers for TCR Jbeta segments. A multiplex PCR assay on genomic DNA amplified the CDR3 region of rearranged TCR beta genes. The amplified TCR beta libraries were sequenced on the Illumina HiSeq System as 87-base-pair reads. The original methods were these. A later analysis tallied around 80 million unique TCR beta chains across the 700 or so repertoires, and around 9.9 million of those chains were shared by two or more donors. Raw reads were error-corrected and collapsed into unique sequences with a nearest-neighbor algorithm that merged closely related sequences to remove PCR and sequencing errors. CDR3 sequences were aligned to IMGT reference sequences to assign V, D and J gene segments. For a sequence to be retained, a match of at least six nucleotides to both a V gene segment and a J gene segment was required. A rearrangement counted as productive if the CDR3 had no stop codons and remained in frame with V and J, and every other rearrangement counted as non-productive. CDR3 was defined according to IMGT convention as the region running from the second conserved V-encoded cysteine to the conserved J-encoded phenylalanine. The earlier analysis of about 640 of the donors excluded any sequence lacking an unambiguous match to a single V gene segment. An earlier analysis of 587 of the donors classified V segments as functional when productive rearrangements were above 56.7% and as segregating when the standard deviation between donors was above 5%. A statistical classification framework was built for diagnosing cytomegalovirus status from the catalog of TCR beta chain sequences. V and J gene assignment, in a later analysis, came from comparing TCR nucleotide sequences with IMGT/GENE-DB human TR gene sequences. In a later analysis, CDR3 sequences and most-parsimonious VDJ recombination scenarios were assigned using the TCRdist pipeline. A later analysis defined each TCR beta chain by its CDR3 amino acid sequence plus V-gene family, and excluded reads lacking a unique V-gene family. To address suspected cross-contamination and a sequencing artifact, a later analysis removed approximately 590 highly shared, low-generation-probability nucleotide sequences. A later analysis calculated a clonal expansion index for each public chain from normalized within-repertoire ranks of inferred template counts. In a later analysis, generation probabilities were computed with a VDJ recombination model fitted to out-of-frame rearrangements, and the resulting probabilities were checked against IGoR. In a later analysis, TCR-TCR, TCR-HLA and TCR-CMV co-occurrence was scored with hypergeometric tests, and a repertoire-size bias correction was applied to TCR pairs. To estimate false discovery rates, a later analysis permuted the HLA or CMV assignments 20 times. In a later analysis, co-occurring TCRs were grouped with DBSCAN, and TCRdist sequence similarity was added when clustering was performed within HLA-allele-positive subsets. Repertoires with fewer than 30,000 or more than 120,000 public chains were left out of co-occurrence clustering, as were about five repertoires with anomalous nucleotide sharing. TCRdb obtained this table from immuneACCESS and retained in-frame rearrangements with V and J assigned. These tables miss some clones; where compared with another copy, unresolved V genes account for less than half of the shortfall, and the remainder is unexplained. V, J and clone size derive from that table, while D and trimming were established from the DNA sequence. The sample table lists over 150,000 clones, around 82% of them with a count of one. About 11% of the sample is in the top ten clones.

The cohort consisted of 650 to 700 healthy bone marrow donors. All cohort members were sampled while nominally healthy, although unrecorded immune exposures were likely present. The donor was CMV seropositive and was included in the group of approximately 300 seropositive cohort members. A peripheral blood sample was collected from each donor, and TCR beta sequencing was performed on peripheral blood mononuclear cells. The Qiagen DNeasy Blood Extraction Kit was used to extract genomic DNA from the blood cell samples. This sample is drawn from a study of cytomegalovirus exposure and HLA in healthy donors (TCRdb year 2017). About the full investigation: An earlier analysis of roughly 610 of the donors reported about 300 Gb of sequence data and 95 million to 130 million unique TCR beta sequences obtained from about 179 million T cells. Genome-wide SNP genotypes for about 60% of the roughly 700 donors were used in a later genetic analysis, which treated that subset as a discovery cohort. HLA typing covered class I and class II loci at four-digit resolution. Besides the first cohort of 550 to 750 subjects, a separate validation cohort made up of 90 to 150 different subjects was used. The study aimed to test whether signatures of past pathogen exposure could be identified by cataloging public T cell receptors. An earlier analysis of 450 to 750 of the donors used high-throughput TCR beta sequencing to judge whether each TCR beta V gene segment behaved as functional or pseudogenic. Among almost 400 genotyped donors of the cohort, an average of approximately 230,000 unique TCR beta nucleotide sequences were sequenced per donor, roughly 20% of them non-productive. A handful of DR-DQ haplotypes were handled as single units for association and clustering because linkage in the cohort was strong. A later analysis re-examined previously published TCR beta repertoires from several hundred donors and added high-resolution HLA genotyping to investigate patterns of TCR occurrence. In the later analysis, no new phenotypic data were used to find candidate immune exposures; instead, reliance was placed on TCR beta sequences and their occurrence across donors. The T cell repertoires of 700 or so subjects were profiled by immunosequencing and related to cytomegalovirus serostatus. Roughly 300 gigabases of sequencing data and 91 million or so unique TCR sequences made up an early release that covered several hundred HLA-typed donors. The number of typed donors differed by locus: roughly 629-640 for A, B, C, DRB1 and DQB1; some 500 for DQA1; 600 to 610 for DPA1; and some 430 for DPB1. The genetic ancestry cluster associated with self-reported Caucasian donors included around four fifths of the roughly 400 genotyped donors. Donor age, sex, ethnicity and CMV serostatus were compiled alongside the repertoire data. High-throughput TCR immunosequencing, statistical association of individual TCRs with disease status, and machine learning were combined to predict cytomegalovirus infection status. All discovery cohort repertoires had been generated on a single sequencing platform.

Paper-wide results and their limitations: A cluster of highly shared sequence variants was judged likely to be a technical artifact of the sequencing pipeline. A later analysis reported that several top co-occurrence clusters appeared linked to parvovirus B19, influenza, CMV and Epstein-Barr virus. The study gave a list of some 150 TCR beta chains associated with cytomegalovirus. Only TCR beta chains were sequenced in this cohort, and the absence of alpha or paired-chain data limited detectable features. Across donors, most TCR sequences were observed very rarely, whereas some public TCRs were present in many individuals. The only immune exposure information available for the cohort was CMV serostatus. In both the original and validation cohorts, the classifier was reported to diagnose cytomegalovirus status with high specificity and sensitivity. Compared with equally common non-associated chains, HLA-associated TCR beta chains in a later analysis were more clonally expanded and had lower generation probabilities. HLA typing was unavailable for some donors at each locus, so association tests used only the typed subset. A later genetic analysis associated a missense DCLRE1C variant with V-gene and J-gene trimming of TCR beta chains, and an independent cohort replicated the association. The authors suggested that the approach could potentially be generalized to other disease states and immunological phenotypes. Because counts were too low, approximately 18 rarely observed V segments, including chromosome 9 orphons, were excluded from the earlier analysis of 587 of the donors. A few of the identified cytomegalovirus-associated TCR beta chains were confirmed in vitro to be specific for cytomegalovirus antigens. According to a later analysis, most CMV-associated TCR beta chains appeared to be HLA-restricted, and the HLA associations seemed to be driven largely by CMV exposure. A further reported finding was that TCR beta sequences accurately predicted the HLA-A and HLA-B alleles for most subjects in the first cohort. Strong co-occurrence of HLA alleles, especially DR and DQ, made assigning TCR associations to individual alleles difficult. An earlier analysis of some 590 of the donors showed that most TCR beta V segments appeared in productive rearrangements either about 87% or about 30% of the time, which broadly matched IMGT annotations. Presence/absence analyses assumed roughly uniform sequencing depth across donors, an assumption that may not hold. Linkage disequilibrium might explain the correlated functional status among segregating V segments, but an unknown experimental factor could not be ruled out. According to a later genetic analysis, donors in an Asian-associated ancestry cluster had fewer N-insertions in productive TCRs than the approximately 690-donor mean. A later analysis found that TCR association rates varied across HLA loci, with DRB1 alleles showing the most associated TCRs and HLA-C alleles the fewest. The 87-base-pair reads could not distinguish some IMGT-functional V segments, including TRBV6-2 and TRBV6-3, so those segments were excluded. In a later analysis, more than 15,000 TCR beta sequences were associated with specific HLA alleles at a false discovery rate of 0.05.

The V and J ends are trimmed by 0 bases and 7 bases, leaving 18 bases between them. There are 16 amino acids in the CDR3, from cysteine to phenylalanine inclusive. CDR3 DNA is the only sequence kept; it has 48 bases, read in frame from the first base. Reading the germline V gene gives CDR1 SGHTA and CDR2 FQGTGA. This chain joins TRBV7-3 to TRBJ1-1; TRBD1 might be the D gene, on 6 matching bases. The TCR comes from a middle-aged man in good health and CMV-seropositive. Specimen: PBMCs. The CDR3 region has the sequence CASSLTRQGKPDEAFF. The DNA reads TGTGCCAGCAGCTTAACTAGGCAGGGGAAGCCGGATGAAGCTTTCTTT.